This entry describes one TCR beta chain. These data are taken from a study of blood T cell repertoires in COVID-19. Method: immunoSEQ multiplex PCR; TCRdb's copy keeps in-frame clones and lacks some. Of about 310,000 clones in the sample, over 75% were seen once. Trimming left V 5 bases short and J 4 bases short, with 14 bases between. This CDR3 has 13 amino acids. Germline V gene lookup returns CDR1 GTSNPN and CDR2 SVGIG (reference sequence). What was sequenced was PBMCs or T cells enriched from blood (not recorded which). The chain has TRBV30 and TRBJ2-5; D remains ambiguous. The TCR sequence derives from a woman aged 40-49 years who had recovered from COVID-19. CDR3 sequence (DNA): TGTGCCTGGGAATTGTTCGGTGGAGAGACCCAGTACTTC. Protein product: CAWELFGGETQYF.